The 7 T cell receptor beta chains below all came from one sample that was sequenced in a study of molecular identifiers for immune sequencing clone quantification. TCRdb reprocessed the PCR reads via MiXCR and lists one record per CDR3 protein. The sample shows about 510,000 distinct CDR3 sequences, roughly 25% of them seen only once. The sequencing input was naive CD8+ T cells from blood, with Jurkat cell RNA spiked in. Subset defined: FACS-sorted CD8+CD4-CCR7+CD45RA+ naive T cells. These receptors came from a human donor in good health. Some libraries in this study had Jurkat cell RNA spiked in.

This clonotype was seen repeatedly, ten times or more. CDR3 in DNA: TGTGCCAGCAGTCAAGAGGGTAGTGATACTGAAGCTTTCTTT. Amino acids: CASSQEGSDTEAFF. V and J are TRBV11-2 and TRBJ1-1; D not certain. Germline V gene lookup returns CDR1 SGHAT and CDR2 FQNNGV. The germline V and J ends were trimmed by 6 bases and 5 bases, with 16 bases remaining between them. The CDR3 is made up of 14 amino acids. Supplemented by reference TRBV11-2 and TRBJ1-1, the full variable domain reads EAGVAQSPRYKIIEKRQSVAFWCNPISGHATLYWYQQILGQGPKLLIQFQNNGVVDDSQLPKDRFSAERLKGVDSTLKIQPAKLEDSAVYLCASSQEGSDTEAFFGQGTRLTVV.

V gene TRBV3-1 combines with J gene TRBJ2-5, with 8 nucleotides matching TRBD2. The V gene's germline CDR1 is LGHDT and CDR2 YNNKEL (reference sequence). CDR3 length equals 18 residues. The ends lost 0 bases at V and 0 bases at J; junction bases unmatched: 9. The CDR3 region has the DNA TGTGCCAGCAGCCAAGAAGGATTACTAGCGGCCTACCAAGAGACCCAGTACTTC. Its translation is CASSQEGLLAAYQETQYF.

This clonotype was detected a few times. The conserved closing phenylalanine or tryptophan is absent in this CDR3, likely reflecting a read error. The chain combines TRBV27 with TRBJ2-3, with 9 bases matching TRBD2. The length of the CDR3 is 15 residues. The germline CDR1 and CDR2 sequences are MNHEY and SMNVEV (reference sequence). V dropped 3 bases and J dropped 2; count of bases not matched to a gene: 3. The DNA for the CDR3 is TGTGCCAGCAGTTTCCTAGCGGGATCCACAGATACGCAGTATCTT. Translating gives CASSFLAGSTDTQYL.

V and J are TRBV27 and TRBJ2-5; D gene uncertain. V was trimmed by 5 bases and J by 1 base, leaving 8 bases between them. CDR3 size: 13 residues. Germline CDR1 is MNHEY and CDR2 is SMNVEV (reference sequence). The CDR3 sequence: CASSPESQETQYF. CDR3 sequence (DNA): TGTGCCAGCAGTCCAGAGTCCCAAGAGACCCAGTACTTC.

This clonotype has only a few counts. V and J are TRBV5-6 and TRBJ2-7; no clear D gene. This CDR3 has 13 amino acids. Trimming removed 7 bases at V and 1 base at J, with 12 bases between. CDR1 is SGHDT, CDR2 YYEEEE, per germline. The CDR3 spells CASEPLGSYEQYF. In DNA form, the CDR3 reads TGTGCCAGCGAACCCTTGGGTTCCTACGAGCAGTACTTC.

This clonotype showed up many times. The chain uses TRBV27 and TRBJ1-5, with TRBD1 as a possible D gene (5 bases). The CDR3 sequence is 14 residues long. Deletions cut 9 bases from V and 2 bases from J, with 14 bases between. Germline values: CDR1 MNHEY, CDR2 SMNVEV (reference sequence). CDR3 residues: CASTPGVGNQPQHF. The DNA of the CDR3 is TGTGCCAGTACCCCGGGGGTTGGCAATCAGCCCCAGCATTTT.

Turning to this clonotype: One junction end does not reproduce the germline sequence, and a read error may be involved. The V call is TRBV27, the J call TRBJ2-3; D gene ambiguous. Germline loops: CDR1 MNHEY, CDR2 SMNVEV (reference sequence). This CDR3 spans 13 amino acids. This chain's CDR3 is CASSPPGTDSQYF. Written as DNA, the CDR3 is TGTGCCAGCAGTCCCCCAGGCACAGATTCGCAGTATTTT.